Each of the 12 T cell receptor beta chains below was sequenced from the same sample in a study of OX40 agonist ivuxolimab in advanced cancers. Assay used: immunoSEQ multiplex PCR; TCRdb lists only in-frame clones, some missing. In the table there are over 55,000 clones, roughly 89% of which are singletons. This sample comprised CD4+ or CD8+ T cells sorted from blood, obtained in a trial of the OX40 agonist ivuxolimab. The receptors were sampled from an adult with an advanced solid tumor such as melanoma, head and neck, liver or kidney cancer.

This clone was counted only a few times. The CDR3, as DNA: TGTGCCAGCAGTTCGGACGGTGGGGGGGGAAAACTGTTTTTT. It codes for CASSSDGGGGKLFF. The chain joins TRBV6-6 to TRBJ1-4, with D possibly TRBD1 on 5 matching bases. The CDR3 totals 14 residues. Trimming left V 4 bases short and J 10 bases short, with 16 bases between. CDR1 and CDR2 (germline): MNHNY, SVGAGI (reference sequence).

The count of this clone is one. The chain uses TRBV7-8 and TRBJ2-5; D perhaps matches TRBD1 (8 bases). This CDR3 region has 15 residues. Trimming pared 5 bases from V and 5 bases from J, leaving 18 bases between. Germline values: CDR1 SGHVS, CDR2 FQNEAQ. CDR3 sequence reads: CASSPSTGEGETQYF. Written as DNA, the CDR3 is TGTGCCAGCAGCCCCTCGACAGGGGAGGGGGAGACCCAGTACTTC. Drawing the rest from reference TRBV7-8 and TRBJ2-5, the complete variable domain is GAGVSQSPRYKVAKRGQDVALRCDPISGHVSLFWYQQALGQGPEFLTYFQNEAQLDKSGLPSDRFFAERPEGSVSTLKIQRTQQEDSAVYLCASSPSTGEGETQYFGPGTRLLVL.

The chain couples TRBV7-9 to TRBJ1-3; TRBD1 aligns across 7 bases. Germline CDR1 and CDR2: SEHNR and FQNEAQ (reference sequence). The CDR3 has 14 amino acids. The ends lost 5 bases at V and 4 bases at J; junction bases unmatched: 5. The CDR3 sequence: CASSPQGNGNTIYF. The CDR3 region has the DNA TGTGCCAGCAGCCCACAGGGGAACGGAAACACCATATATTTT.

This chain uses TRBV19 with TRBJ2-5; 7 nucleotides line up with TRBD1. This CDR3 contains 13 residues. Trimming removed 6 bases from V and 0 bases from J; junction bases left unmatched: 1. The V gene's germline CDR1 is LNHDA and CDR2 SQIVND (reference sequence). This chain's CDR3 is CASRTGNQETQYF. The DNA of the CDR3 is TGTGCCAGTAGGACAGGGAACCAAGAGACCCAGTACTTC. Full variable domain (outside the CDR3, taken from reference TRBV19 and TRBJ2-5): DGGITQSPKYLFRKEGQNVTLSCEQNLNHDAMYWYRQDPGQGLRLIYYSQIVNDFQKGDIAEGYSVSREKKESFPLTVTSAQKNPTAFYLCASRTGNQETQYFGPGTRLLVL.

The rearrangement links TRBV5-5 to TRBJ1-1; TRBD1 might be the D (6 bases). Germline V CDR1 and CDR2: SGHKS, YYEKEE (reference sequence). The V end lost 0 bases, the J end lost 1 base, and 13 bases lay between the germline ends. This CDR3 is built from 16 residues. Here the CDR3 DNA reads TGTGCCAGCAGCTTGGGACGGACGGGACAGAACACTGAAGCTTTCTTT. Translating it yields CASSLGRTGQNTEAFF.

The chain is built from TRBV30 and TRBJ2-7; no definite D call. The CDR3 has 13 residues. The V gene's germline CDR1 is GTSNPN and CDR2 SVGIG (reference sequence). Trimming removed 1 base at V and 6 bases at J, with 13 bases between. CDR3 region: CAWSDVGTGEQYF. The CDR3, as DNA: TGTGCCTGGAGTGATGTAGGCACGGGCGAGCAGTACTTC.

This clone appeared a few times. DNA for the CDR3: TGTGCCAGCAGTGCGGACGGGGGCAATCAGCCCCAGCATTTT. Its protein product is CASSADGGNQPQHF. The V call is TRBV2, the J call TRBJ1-5; no firm D call. Trimming stripped 4 bases from V and 2 bases from J, with 9 bases between. In germline, CDR1 is SNHLY, CDR2 FYNNEI. This CDR3 comprises 14 residues. The variable domain in full, completed from reference TRBV2 and TRBJ1-5, reads EPEVTQTPSHQVTQMGQEVILRCVPISNHLYFYWYRQILGQKVEFLVSFYNNEISEKSEIFDDQFSVERPDGSNFTLKIRSTKLEDSAMYFCASSADGGNQPQHFGDGTRLSIL.

V and J are TRBV5-1 and TRBJ2-6, with 12 bases aligning to TRBD1. After removal of 2 bases from V and 0 bases from J, the junction contained 12 bases not matched to a gene. CDR1 and CDR2 (germline): SGHRS, YFSETQ. The CDR3 contains 21 residues. The CDR3: CASSLAGTGGLFGSGANVLTF. DNA for the CDR3: TGCGCCAGCAGCTTAGCCGGGACAGGGGGCCTTTTCGGCTCTGGGGCCAACGTCCTGACTTTC. Full variable domain (outside the CDR3, taken from reference TRBV5-1 and TRBJ2-6): KAGVTQTPRYLIKTRGQQVTLSCSPISGHRSVSWYQQTPGQGLQFLFEYFSETQRNKGNFPGRFSGRQFSNSRSEMNVSTLELGDSALYLCASSLAGTGGLFGSGANVLTFGAGSRLTVL.

This chain links TRBV4-2 with TRBJ2-7; unclear D gene. The CDR3 length is 13 residues. CDR1 LGHNA and CDR2 YNFKEQ come from the germline V gene. V lost 1 base to trimming and J lost 1 base, with 5 bases between them. CDR3 sequence: CASSQAQSYEQYF. CDR3 sequence (DNA): TGTGCCAGCAGCCAAGCTCAGTCCTACGAGCAGTACTTC.

The chain links TRBV4-1 to TRBJ1-6; 7 bases align to TRBD1. V shed 0 bases and J 6 bases; nucleotides not matched to a gene: 8. This CDR3 region has 17 residues. Germline lookup yields CDR1 MGHRA and CDR2 YSYEKL. The CDR3 spells CASSQETLTGRNSPLHF. CDR3 DNA sequence: TGCGCCAGCAGCCAAGAAACGCTGACAGGGCGTAATTCACCCCTCCACTTT.

This chain connects TRBV25-1 to TRBJ2-2; D is ambiguous. CDR3 length equals 16 residues. Looked up from germline, CDR1 is MGHDK and CDR2 is SYGVNS. Trimming stripped 5 bases from V and 5 bases from J, with 18 bases between. CDR3 coding DNA: TGTGCCAGCAGTCCAGGTCGGAGTTTGACTACCGGGGAGCTGTTTTTT. It yields the protein CASSPGRSLTTGELFF.

The V and J genes are TRBV7-6 and TRBJ2-2, with no clear D. V lost 4 bases to trimming and J lost 3 bases, with 15 bases between them. Per the germline V gene, CDR1 is SGHVS and CDR2 is FNYEAQ. This CDR3 is built from 16 residues. For the CDR3, the DNA is TGTGCCAGCAGCTGGGGATCTGGTTGGGACACCGGGGAGCTGTTTTTT. It encodes CASSWGSGWDTGELFF.